This T cell receptor (beta chain) was retrieved from a study of shared clonotypes between healthy human individuals. The donor cohort consisted entirely of Caucasian adults residing in Nashville, Tennessee. Trimming shortened V by 2 bases and J by 1 base, and 11 bases separated the two germline ends. This CDR3 is built from 15 residues. From germline, CDR1 is MNHEY and CDR2 SVGAGI. This clone came up once. This specimen includes other DNA sequences encoding the same CDR3. Deep level was the assay's run setting. The method was immunoSEQ multiplex PCR; TCRdb's version includes in-frame clones alone and lacks a portion of them. The table lists millions of clones, about 95% of them singletons.

The source of this sequence is a man between 18 and 35 years old in good health. The sample comprised naive CD4+ T cells sorted from blood. As to subset: CD45RA+ positively selected. V is TRBV6-5 and J is TRBJ1-1, with no clear D. CDR3 sequence reads: CASSYSGRANTEAFF. The CDR3 DNA is TGTGCCAGCAGTTACAGCGGACGGGCGAACACTGAAGCTTTCTTT.